This TCR beta chain was recorded in a study of shared clonotypes between healthy human individuals. Broader study findings: Despite large depth, sorted-subset datasets appeared incompletely sequenced. When naive CD4 clonotypes were compared across a handful of donors, around 5% were shared.

The donor population consisted of healthy HIV-negative adults with no recent acute infections or vaccinations. Every contributor of samples was a Caucasian grown-up residing in Nashville, Tennessee. The protocol was immunoSEQ multiplex PCR, while the TCRdb copy is restricted to in-frame clones and leaves out a portion. The repertoire holds millions of clones, with about 92% as singletons. In regard to this clone: As yet, its antigen is unknown.

Sequencing used naive CD4+ T cells sorted from blood. As to subset: CD45RA+ positively selected. The receptor's source is a man aged 18 to 35 in good health.

Written as DNA, the CDR3 is TGCGCCAGCAGTCAATCGAGGTTAGAGCAGTACTTC. As protein: CASSQSRLEQYF. The V call is TRBV23-1, the J call TRBJ2-7; D not certain. TRBV23-1 is noted as an ORF with a role that remains uncertain. V lost 0 bases, J lost 7 bases, and 7 bases lay in between. The CDR3 is 12 residues long.